This T cell receptor beta chain was identified during a study of CD4 T cells in relation to SARS-CoV-2 and coronaviruses. Method: immunoSEQ multiplex PCR; TCRdb's copy keeps in-frame clones and lacks some. Of about 38,000 clones listed, around 87% are singletons. Looked up from germline, CDR1 is LGHDT and CDR2 is YNNKEL (reference sequence). This CDR3 is 15 amino acids long. V was cut by 4 bases and J by 6 bases, with 13 bases left in between. This clone was counted a few times. V and J are TRBV3-1 (or the pseudogene TRBV3-2) and TRBJ1-6, with D possibly being TRBD1 (5 bases). The source is an adult with COVID-19. Sequences were obtained from memory CD4+ T cells from PBMCs. CDR3 in DNA: TGTGCCAGCAGCCCGCTCCGGGGCCCTAATTCACCCCTCCACTTT. Amino acids: CASSPLRGPNSPLHF.